These 10 T cell receptor beta chains share one sample of origin, sequenced in a study of blood T cell repertoires in COVID-19. Generated by immunoSEQ multiplex PCR, the TCRdb table keeps only in-frame clones and is missing some. Of around 180,000 clones in the sample, roughly 84% were seen once. The specimen sequenced was peripheral blood. All receptors come from a human donor in a cohort sampled during active COVID-19.

This clone was seen more than once but under ten times. The rearrangement links TRBV6-5 to TRBJ1-5; weak D call: TRBD1 (6 bases). The CDR3 runs to 12 residues. Germline V gene sequence: CDR1 MNHEY, CDR2 SVGAGI. Trimming pared 10 bases from V and 5 bases from J, leaving 12 bases between. This chain's CDR3 is CATGQSDQPQHF. The CDR3 region has the DNA TGTGCCACCGGACAGTCCGATCAGCCCCAGCATTTT.

The chain has TRBV5-1 and TRBJ1-1, with unresolved D. The CDR3 is 16 residues long. Germline CDR1 SGHRS, CDR2 YFSETQ. Trimming left V 0 bases short and J 1 base short, with 13 bases between. CDR3 in amino acids: CASSLAGDPWNTEAFF. CDR3 nucleotides: TGCGCCAGCAGCTTGGCCGGGGATCCCTGGAACACTGAAGCTTTCTTT.

This chain uses TRBV4-3 with TRBJ1-6, with no clear D. Trimming removed 4 bases from V and 9 bases from J, with 16 bases in between. The germline V gene has CDR1 LGHNA and CDR2 YSLEER. The CDR3 is 15 residues long. CDR3 region: CASSPRDTRGSPLHF. Here the CDR3 DNA reads TGCGCCAGCAGCCCCCGAGACACCCGGGGTTCACCCCTCCACTTT.

The rearrangement joins TRBV6-2 or TRBV6-3 to TRBJ2-1; 10 nucleotides line up with TRBD2. Unmatched junction bases numbered 7, after V lost 5 bases and J lost 6 bases. Germline values: CDR1 MNHEY, CDR2 SVGEGT. The CDR3 is 15 residues long. DNA of the CDR3: TGTGCCAGCAGTCCCCCTAGCGGGAGCGTCAATGAGCAGTTCTTC. Translation: CASSPPSGSVNEQFF.

The chain has TRBV28 and TRBJ2-1, with 13 bases matching TRBD2. Germline trimming cut 3 bases from V and 8 bases from J; bases unmatched to any gene: 4. CDR3 length: 15 amino acids. CDR1 is MDHEN and CDR2 is SYDVKM in the germline V gene. The CDR3 nucleotides are TGTGCCAGCAGTTTCAGGACTAGCGGGAGACATGAGCAGTTCTTC. Translating it yields CASSFRTSGRHEQFF. Full variable domain (remainder filled in from reference TRBV28 and TRBJ2-1): DVKVTQSSRYLVKRTGEKVFLECVQDMDHENMFWYRQDPGLGLRLIYFSYDVKMKEKGDIPEGYSVSREKKERFSLILESASTNQTSMYLCASSFRTSGRHEQFFGPGTRLTVL.

The chain has TRBV9 and TRBJ2-5; 10 positions match TRBD2. CDR1 is SGDLS and CDR2 is YYNGEE in the germline V gene. The CDR3 loop spans 16 amino acids. J lost 4 bases, V lost 0 bases, and 6 bases had no gene match. The CDR3 reads CASSVEGAGGRETQYF. The CDR3 coding sequence is TGTGCCAGCAGCGTAGAGGGAGCGGGGGGGCGAGAGACCCAGTACTTC.

V gene TRBV19 combines with J gene TRBJ2-6; 13 positions match TRBD2. V lost 5 bases to trimming and J lost 2 bases; unmatched junction nucleotides: 3. The CDR3 runs 17 residues. Germline loops: CDR1 LNHDA, CDR2 SQIVND (reference sequence). This CDR3 is CASSGGLAGTGANVLTF. DNA of the CDR3: TGTGCCAGTAGTGGGGGACTAGCGGGAACTGGGGCCAACGTCCTGACTTTC. The entire variable domain, with the rest obtained from reference TRBV19 and TRBJ2-6, is as follows: DGGITQSPKYLFRKEGQNVTLSCEQNLNHDAMYWYRQDPGQGLRLIYYSQIVNDFQKGDIAEGYSVSREKKESFPLTVTSAQKNPTAFYLCASSGGLAGTGANVLTFGAGSRLTVL.

This chain connects TRBV5-6 to TRBJ2-7; TRBD1 is a possible D gene (5 bases). CDR1 is SGHDT and CDR2 is YYEEEE in the germline V gene. The CDR3 is made up of 14 amino acids. V was shortened by 4 bases and J by 7 bases, with 18 bases between the two germline ends. CDR3: CASSLLGREGEQYF. CDR3 coding DNA: TGTGCCAGCAGCCTCCTTGGCAGGGAAGGTGAGCAGTACTTC.

The V gene is TRBV5-1, the J gene TRBJ2-3, with 9 bases identical to TRBD1. Germline V CDR1 and CDR2: SGHRS, YFSETQ. There are 15 residues in the CDR3. V shed 4 bases and J 3 bases; nucleotides not matched to a gene: 6. The CDR3 spells CASSGTTGGTDTQYF. The DNA for the CDR3 is TGCGCCAGCAGCGGAACGACAGGGGGTACAGATACGCAGTATTTT.

This clone appeared once. The rearrangement uses TRBV7-2 and TRBJ2-3; TRBD2 matches at 7 bases. The V gene's germline CDR1 is SGHTA and CDR2 FQGNSA. After removal of 6 bases from V and 2 bases from J, the junction contained 14 bases not matched to a gene. The CDR3 sequence is 17 residues long. The CDR3 sequence is CASSPTGSGGLTDTQYF. DNA for the CDR3: TGTGCCAGCAGTCCTACCGGGTCGGGAGGACTCACAGATACGCAGTATTTT.